The rows below give T cell receptor beta chains drawn from one sample of a study of human T cells and chemical hapten exposure. TCRdb used MiXCR to reprocess the RACE reads, holding one entry per CDR3 protein. The table includes about 380,000 distinct CDR3 sequences, approximately 5.1% detected once. The material sequenced was whole blood, taken in connection with sensitization to the hapten diphenylcyclopropenone (DPC). These TCRs come from a woman between 50 and 59 years old with alopecia areata. Some clones in this sample may be carry-over from other donors' samples. The CDR3 runs from the conserved cysteine through the conserved F or W. D genes are given only for firm matches. Clone size is shown for a subset of rows, as once, few, many or a class of expanded clone.

abundance,d_gene,j_gene,v_gene,len,CDR3aa,CDR3nt
many,NA,TRBJ2-7,TRBV28,13,CASRNRAGYEQYF,TGTGCCAGCAGGAACAGGGCCGGGTACGAGCAGTACTTC
many,NA,TRBJ1-1,TRBV20-1,13,CSARDRGRTEAFF,TGCAGTGCTAGAGACAGGGGTCGGACTGAAGCTTTCTTT
many,NA,TRBJ2-5,TRBV7-7,14,CASSVDGVQETQYF,TGTGCCAGCAGCGTTGACGGTGTCCAAGAGACCCAGTACTTC
NA,NA,TRBJ2-7,TRBV27,14,CASSSGLGGYEQYF,TGTGCCAGCAGTTCCGGACTAGGGGGGTACGAGCAGTACTTC
many,TRBD2,TRBJ2-7,TRBV4-3,15,CASSQDSGSSREQYF,TGCGCCAGCAGCCAAGATAGCGGGAGTTCGCGGGAGCAGTACTTC
few,TRBD1,TRBJ1-1,TRBV7-9,18,CASSLVRDRRDMNTEAFF,TGTGCCAGCAGCTTAGTCCGGGACAGGCGCGATATGAACACTGAAGCTTTCTTT
NA,NA,TRBJ1-5,TRBV6-2/TRBV6-3,16,CASSSPSGRGNQPQHF,TGTGCCAGCAGTTCCCCCTCAGGGAGAGGCAATCAGCCCCAGCATTTT
few,TRBD1,TRBJ1-4,TRBV27,15,CASSRDRGNNEKLFF,TGTGCCAGCAGCCGCGACAGGGGGAATAATGAAAAACTGTTTTTT
many,TRBD1,TRBJ1-2,TRBV12-3/TRBV12-4,13,CASSSTGLGGYTF,TGTGCCAGCAGTTCGACAGGGTTGGGTGGCTACACCTTC
NA,TRBD1,TRBJ2-7,TRBV29-1,13,CSVTGTGVNEQYF,TGCAGCGTCACCGGGACAGGGGTCAACGAGCAGTACTTC
many,TRBD1,TRBJ2-2,TRBV28,16,CASSLSGQGKTGELFF,TGTGCCAGCAGTTTATCGGGACAGGGAAAGACCGGGGAGCTGTTTTTT
many,NA,TRBJ2-3,TRBV9,15,CASTRAAFGGDTQYF,TGTGCCAGCACCAGGGCGGCGTTCGGTGGAGATACGCAGTATTTT
many,TRBD2,TRBJ2-5,TRBV5-1,15,CASSSGTSGKETQYF,TGCGCCAGCAGCTCCGGGACTAGCGGGAAAGAGACCCAGTACTTC
few,TRBD2,TRBJ2-1,TRBV6-1,19,CASSERRGLAGVTYNEQFF,TGTGCCAGCAGTGAACGCAGGGGACTAGCGGGAGTTACCTACAATGAGCAGTTCTTC
many,NA,TRBJ2-1,TRBV29-1,11,CSVLEYYEQFF,TGCAGCGTTCTTGAGTATTATGAGCAGTTCTTC
many,TRBD1,TRBJ2-1,TRBV12-5,17,CASGELWDRGSAGEQFF,TGTGCTAGTGGAGAGCTATGGGACAGGGGATCTGCCGGTGAGCAGTTCTTC
many,NA,TRBJ1-6,TRBV20-1,15,CSARDLGRVGSPLHF,TGCAGTGCTAGAGATCTAGGCAGGGTCGGGTCACCCCTCCACTTT
many,NA,TRBJ2-3,TRBV9,15,CASSVDGGPTDTQYF,TGTGCCAGCAGCGTAGACGGGGGCCCAACAGATACGCAGTATTTT
many,TRBD1,TRBJ2-5,TRBV4-3,16,CASSQSPDRASGTQYF,TGCGCCAGCAGCCAGTCCCCCGACAGGGCCTCGGGGACCCAGTACTTC